This section outlines one T cell receptor (beta chain) sequence together with its context. Antigen specificity is unknown. TCRdb re-analysed the reads in MiXCR, keeping a single row per CDR3 protein. Of 600,000 to 800,000 distinct CDR3 sequences listed, 20% to 25% were seen once; the top ten hold roughly 8%. These data originate in a study of T cell repertoires in cytomegalovirus infection. Study-wide background: In public TCR beta signatures, there were indications of both CMV infection and matching HLA type. Findings and limits, study-wide: Individuals carrying CMV plus the relevant HLA were identified by cumulative frequency of public TCR beta families. HLA-C-restricted, CMV-specific TCR beta clonotypes were dominant ex vivo.

The CDR3 has 16 amino acids. CDR1 is MNHNY, CDR2 SVGAGI, per germline (reference sequence). V gave up 3 bases and J gave up 1 base; unmatched junction bases: 4. The receptor was derived from a human donor in good health (CMV status not recorded). Some clones in this sample may be carry-over from other donors' samples. The sequenced sample was CD8+ T cells from PBMCs. The V call is TRBV6-6, the J call TRBJ2-2; 8 positions agree with TRBD2. The CDR3 nucleotides read TGTGCCAGCAGTTATGATCTAGCGGGGAACACCGGGGAGCTGTTTTTT. This codes for CASSYDLAGNTGELFF.